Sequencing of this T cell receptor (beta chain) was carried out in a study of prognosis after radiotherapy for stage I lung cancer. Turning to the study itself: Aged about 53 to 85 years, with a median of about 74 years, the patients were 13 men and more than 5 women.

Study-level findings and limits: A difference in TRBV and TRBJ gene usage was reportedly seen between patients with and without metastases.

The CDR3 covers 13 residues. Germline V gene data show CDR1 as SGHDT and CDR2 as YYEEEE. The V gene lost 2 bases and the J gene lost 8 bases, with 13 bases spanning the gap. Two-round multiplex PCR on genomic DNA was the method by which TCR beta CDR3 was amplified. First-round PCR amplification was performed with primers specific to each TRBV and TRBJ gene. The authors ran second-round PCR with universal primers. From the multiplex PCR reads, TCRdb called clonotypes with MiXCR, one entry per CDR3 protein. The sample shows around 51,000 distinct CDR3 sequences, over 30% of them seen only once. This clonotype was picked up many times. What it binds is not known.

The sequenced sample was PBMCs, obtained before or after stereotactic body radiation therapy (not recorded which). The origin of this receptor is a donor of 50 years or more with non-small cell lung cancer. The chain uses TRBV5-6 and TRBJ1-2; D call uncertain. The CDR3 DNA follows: TGTGCCAGCAGCTTTCGGAGGGCAGGCGGCTACACCTTC. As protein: CASSFRRAGGYTF.